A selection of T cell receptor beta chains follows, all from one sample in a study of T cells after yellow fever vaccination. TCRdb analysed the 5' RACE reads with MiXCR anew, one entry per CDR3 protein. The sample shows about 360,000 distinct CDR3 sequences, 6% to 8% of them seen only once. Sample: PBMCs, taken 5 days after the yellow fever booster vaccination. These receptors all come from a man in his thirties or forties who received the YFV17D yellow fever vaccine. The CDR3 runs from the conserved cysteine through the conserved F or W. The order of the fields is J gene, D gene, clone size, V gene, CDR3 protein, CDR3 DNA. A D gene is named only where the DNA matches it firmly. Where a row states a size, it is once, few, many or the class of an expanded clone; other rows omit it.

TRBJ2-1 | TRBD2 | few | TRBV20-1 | CSARVPGLADKLKEQFF | TGCAGTGCTAGAGTCCCGGGACTAGCGGATAAGCTGAAAGAGCAGTTCTTC
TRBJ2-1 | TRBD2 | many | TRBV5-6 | CASSLETSRSEKQFF | TGTGCCAGCAGCTTGGAGACTAGCAGGTCGGAAAAGCAGTTCTTC
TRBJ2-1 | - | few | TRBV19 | CASSTTDRIYNEQFF | TGTGCCAGTAGTACCACGGACAGAATATACAATGAGCAGTTCTTC
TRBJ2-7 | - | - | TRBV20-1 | CSAARADTSSYEQYF | TGCAGTGCTGCCAGGGCTGACACGAGCTCCTACGAGCAGTACTTC
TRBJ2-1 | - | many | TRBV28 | CASSLTRSYNEQFF | TGTGCCAGCAGTTTGACAAGGTCCTACAATGAGCAGTTCTTC
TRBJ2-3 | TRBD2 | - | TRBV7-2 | CASSGLVFTDTQYF | TGTGCCAGCAGCGGACTAGTGTTCACAGATACGCAGTATTTT
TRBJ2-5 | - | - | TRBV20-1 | CSARTTGRETQYF | TGCAGTGCAAGAACGACGGGACGGGAGACCCAGTACTTC
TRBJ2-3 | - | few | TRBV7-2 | CASSLELVPPDTQYF | TGTGCCAGCAGCTTAGAGTTGGTGCCCCCAGATACGCAGTATTTT
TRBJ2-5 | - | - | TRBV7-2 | CASSLSGSRIETQYF | TGTGCCAGCAGCTTATCCGGGAGTCGGATTGAGACCCAGTACTTC
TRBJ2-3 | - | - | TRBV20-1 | CCARNPSGWPTDTQYF | TGCTGTGCTAGAAATCCATCGGGATGGCCCACAGATACGCAGTATTTT
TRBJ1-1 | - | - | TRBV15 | CATSPRTNTEAFF | TGTGCCACCAGCCCCAGGACGAACACTGAAGCTTTCTTT
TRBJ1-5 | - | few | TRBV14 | CASSQEAGRLPQHF | TGTGCCAGCAGCCAAGAGGCAGGGCGGCTGCCCCAGCATTTT
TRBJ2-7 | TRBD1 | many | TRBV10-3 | CAIRDREQTYEQYF | TGTGCCATCAGAGACAGGGAACAAACCTACGAGCAGTACTTC
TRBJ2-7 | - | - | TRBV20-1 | CSARARGWGGLRYEQYF | TGCAGTGCTAGAGCTAGGGGTTGGGGCGGCCTACGCTACGAGCAGTACTTC
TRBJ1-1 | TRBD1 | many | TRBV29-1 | CSAGTAEAFF | TGCAGCGCTGGGACAGCTGAAGCTTTCTTT
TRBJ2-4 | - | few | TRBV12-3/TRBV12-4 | CASSSHGHGTNIQYF | TGTGCCAGCAGTTCTCACGGGCACGGGACAAACATTCAGTACTTC
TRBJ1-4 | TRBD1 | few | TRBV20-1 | CSAKPGQGAPDEKLFF | TGCAGTGCCAAACCGGGACAGGGGGCGCCGGATGAAAAACTGTTTTTT
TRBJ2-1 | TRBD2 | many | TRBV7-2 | CASSPGSGGNNEQFF | TGTGCCAGCAGCCCGGGGAGCGGGGGAAACAATGAGCAGTTCTTC
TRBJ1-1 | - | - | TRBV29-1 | CRIRTENTEAFF | TGCAGAATACGGACGGAAAACACTGAAGCTTTCTTT
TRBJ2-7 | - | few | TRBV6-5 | CASSYFSGEQYF | TGTGCCAGCAGTTACTTTTCGGGCGAGCAGTACTTC
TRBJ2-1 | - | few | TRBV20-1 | CSATGQFIPYNEQFF | TGCAGTGCTACCGGACAGTTCATACCGTACAATGAGCAGTTCTTC
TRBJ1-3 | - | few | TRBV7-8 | CASSLGGTRSGNTIYF | TGTGCCAGCAGCTTAGGCGGGACCCGCTCTGGAAACACCATATATTTT
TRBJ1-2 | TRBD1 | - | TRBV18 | CASSPGQGANNYGYTF | TGTGCCAGCTCACCTGGACAGGGGGCGAATAACTATGGCTACACCTTC
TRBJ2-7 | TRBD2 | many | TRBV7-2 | CASSLEREKAEQYF | TGTGCCAGCAGCTTAGAGCGGGAGAAGGCCGAGCAGTACTTC
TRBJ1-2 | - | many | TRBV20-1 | CSARLGTAYGYTF | TGCAGTGCTAGGCTCGGGACCGCATATGGCTACACCTTC
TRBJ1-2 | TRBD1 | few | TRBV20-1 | CSARGGQGTNYGYTF | TGCAGTGCTAGAGGGGGACAGGGGACCAACTATGGCTACACCTTC
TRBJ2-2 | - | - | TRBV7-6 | CASSDQKNTGELFF | TGTGCCAGCAGCGATCAGAAGAACACCGGGGAGCTGTTTTTT
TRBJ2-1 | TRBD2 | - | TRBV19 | CASNSGTHNEQFF | TGTGCCAGTAACAGCGGGACCCACAATGAGCAGTTCTTC
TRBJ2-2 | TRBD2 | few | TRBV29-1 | CSASFIAGGRRWLTGELFF | TGCAGCGCTTCGTTTATTGCGGGGGGTCGGAGATGGCTCACCGGGGAGCTGTTTTTT
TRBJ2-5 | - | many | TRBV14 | CASSQDGPPGRTQYF | TGTGCCAGCAGCCAAGATGGACCCCCCGGTAGGACCCAGTACTTC
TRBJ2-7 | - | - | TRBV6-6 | CASSYDQIYEQYF | TGTGCCAGCAGTTACGACCAAATCTACGAGCAGTACTTC
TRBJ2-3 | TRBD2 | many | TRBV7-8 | CASSLDRLAGGIDTQYF | TGTGCCAGCAGCTTAGATCGGCTAGCGGGGGGGATAGATACGCAGTATTTT
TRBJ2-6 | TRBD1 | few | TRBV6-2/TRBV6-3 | CASTRDRGSGANVLTF | TGTGCCAGCACACGGGACAGGGGTTCTGGGGCCAACGTCCTGACTTTC
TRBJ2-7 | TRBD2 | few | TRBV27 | CASSSLGLAVDEQYF | TGTGCCAGCAGTTCTTTGGGACTAGCTGTAGACGAGCAGTACTTC
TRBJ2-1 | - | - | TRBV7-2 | CASTGDNEQFF | TGTGCCAGCACTGGAGACAATGAGCAGTTCTTC
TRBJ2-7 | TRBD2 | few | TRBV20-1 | CSAFSGRASYEQYF | TGCAGTGCTTTTAGTGGGAGGGCATCCTACGAGCAGTACTTC
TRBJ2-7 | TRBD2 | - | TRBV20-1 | CSARGLAGAHEQYF | TGCAGTGCTAGAGGACTAGCGGGAGCCCACGAGCAGTACTTC
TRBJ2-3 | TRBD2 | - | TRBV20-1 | CCAREGRTSGRYPQYF | TGCTGTGCTAGAGAGGGCCGCACTAGCGGGAGGTACCCGCAGTATTTT